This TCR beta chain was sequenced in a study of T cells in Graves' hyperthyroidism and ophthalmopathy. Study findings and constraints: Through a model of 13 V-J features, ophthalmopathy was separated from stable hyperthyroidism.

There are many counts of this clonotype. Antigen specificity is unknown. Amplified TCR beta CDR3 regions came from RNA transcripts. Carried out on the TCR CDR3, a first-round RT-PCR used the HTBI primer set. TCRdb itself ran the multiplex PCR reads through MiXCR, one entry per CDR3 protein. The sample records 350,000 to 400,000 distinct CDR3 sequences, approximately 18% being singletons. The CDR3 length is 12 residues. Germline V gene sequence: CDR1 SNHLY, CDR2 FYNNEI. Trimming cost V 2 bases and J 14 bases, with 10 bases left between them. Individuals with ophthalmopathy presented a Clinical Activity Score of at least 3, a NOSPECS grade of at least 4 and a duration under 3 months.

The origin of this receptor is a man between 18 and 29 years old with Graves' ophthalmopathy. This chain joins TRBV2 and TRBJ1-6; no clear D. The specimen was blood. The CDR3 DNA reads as TGTGCCAGCAGTGAACGTAGATCGGCCCTCCACTTT. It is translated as CASSERRSALHF.